This T cell receptor (beta chain) was found in a study of T cells in Graves' hyperthyroidism and ophthalmopathy. Researchers amplified the TCR beta CDR3 regions from RNA transcripts. A set of HTBI primers served as the primers for a first-round RT-PCR of the TCR CDR3. From the multiplex PCR reads, TCRdb called clonotypes with MiXCR, one entry per CDR3 protein. The top ten hold approximately 18% of the sample, which has under 700,000 distinct CDR3 sequences, 16% seen once. Germline CDR1 reads LNHDA; CDR2 reads SQIVND (reference sequence). Germline trimming cut 5 bases from V and 3 bases from J; bases unmatched to any gene: 7. The CDR3 spans 14 residues.

What was sequenced was blood. This chain joins TRBV19 and TRBJ2-7; 7 bases are shared with TRBD1. This TCR came from a woman aged 18-29 years with Graves' hyperthyroidism. CDR3 sequence reads: CASSSSGQHYEQYF. The CDR3 region has the DNA TGTGCCAGTAGTTCTTCGGGACAGCACTACGAGCAGTACTTC.